This T cell receptor beta chain is from a study of neoadjuvant anti-PD-1 for oral cavity cancer. Whole-study context: Non-progressing patients received a fourth nivolumab dose near day 43, then surgery on days 50-56.

Germline V CDR1 and CDR2: SGHVS, FNYEAQ. CDR3 size: 18 residues. The V end was cut by 2 bases, the J end by 0 bases, with 14 bases between. Specified time point: after neoadjuvant nivolumab, at surgical resection. Patients were newly diagnosed with stage II-IVA oral cavity squamous cell carcinoma without prior systemic or radiation treatment. Cohort: HPV-negative, locally advanced oral cavity squamous cell carcinoma patients. Most PBMC samples had around 480 ng input DNA in six replicates. Assay: immunoSEQ multiplex PCR; the TCRdb copy retains only in-frame clones and omits some. The table has approximately 42,000 clones, approximately 80% seen once.

The V call is TRBV7-6, the J call TRBJ1-6; weak D call: TRBD1 (5 bases). The sequence derives from a person between 40 and 80 years old with oral cavity squamous cell carcinoma. The source was PBMCs, collected after nivolumab (anti-PD-1) treatment. The CDR3 is CASSLNRQISSYNSPLHF. The CDR3 DNA follows: TGTGCCAGCAGCTTAAATAGACAGATAAGCTCCTATAATTCACCCCTCCACTTT.